Listed here are 12 T cell receptor beta chains from one sample, sequenced in a study of blood T cell repertoires in COVID-19. Only in-frame clones appear in the TCRdb table, and some are missing; sequencing was by immunoSEQ multiplex PCR. Of about 200,000 clones listed, over 75% are singletons. Sequenced: peripheral blood. These receptors originate from a man aged 50-60 years with acute or convalescent COVID-19.

The table lists this clone with a count of one. The chain employs TRBV28 and TRBJ2-1; the match to TRBD1 covers 8 bases. This CDR3 is built from 13 residues. Germline values: CDR1 MDHEN, CDR2 SYDVKM. The V gene end was trimmed by 4 bases and the J gene end by 6 bases; junction bases not matched to a gene: 2. In DNA form, the CDR3 reads TGTGCCAGCAGTTATGACAGGGGCAATGAGCAGTTCTTC. Amino acids: CASSYDRGNEQFF.

This sequence joins TRBV6-6 and TRBJ2-2; D unclear. CDR1 MNHNY and CDR2 SVGAGI come from the germline V gene (reference sequence). V lost 5 bases to trimming and J lost 6 bases, with 10 bases between them. The CDR3 is made up of 13 amino acids. The CDR3 is CASSPLGAGELFF. In DNA form, the CDR3 reads TGTGCCAGCAGTCCTCTAGGAGCCGGGGAGCTGTTTTTT.

A remark on this clone: Other DNA variants within this sample encode the same CDR3. This chain uses TRBV5-4 with TRBJ2-5; D possibly corresponds to TRBD1 (5 bases). V lost 0 bases and J 5 bases, leaving 8 bases between the germline ends. Germline V gene sequence: CDR1 SGHNT, CDR2 YYREEE (reference sequence). CDR3 length: 13 residues. For the CDR3, the DNA is TGTGCCAGCAGCTTGGCAGGGTGGGAGACCCAGTACTTC. Its translation: CASSLAGWETQYF.

The rearrangement uses TRBV20-1 and TRBJ2-3; D call uncertain. The CDR3 spans 11 residues. Germline CDR1 reads DFQATT; CDR2 reads SNEGSKA (reference sequence). The V and J ends lost 7 bases and 10 bases respectively, with 15 bases between them. As DNA, the CDR3 is TGCAGTGTCAACATAGCTCTTGCGCAGTATTTT. Its protein product is CSVNIALAQYF.

The chain has TRBV5-5 and TRBJ2-4, with D uncertain. Germline lookup yields CDR1 SGHKS and CDR2 YYEKEE (reference sequence). Trimming removed 0 bases from V and 13 bases from J, with 14 bases in between. The CDR3 runs 13 residues. The CDR3 DNA is TGTGCCAGCAGCTTGGTTCTGGCTAGTATCCAGTACTTC. Residues: CASSLVLASIQYF.

The CDR3 sequence: CASSQDRDSRYF. The CDR3, as DNA: TGTGCCAGCAGCCAAGACCGGGACTCCCGGTACTTC. V gene TRBV3-1 (or the pseudogene TRBV3-2) combines with J gene TRBJ2-5; TRBD2 is a possible D gene (6 bases). The CDR3 loop spans 12 amino acids. Trimming shortened V by 0 bases and J by 13 bases, and 12 bases separated the two germline ends. CDR1 is LGHDT and CDR2 is YNNKEL in the germline V gene (reference sequence).

This chain connects TRBV7-3 to TRBJ1-1; 7 nucleotides match TRBD1. V lost 5 bases to trimming and J lost 1 base; unmatched junction nucleotides: 1. Germline V gene data show CDR1 as SGHTA and CDR2 as FQGTGA. There are 13 residues in the CDR3. Here the CDR3 reads CASSRGQNTEAFF. CDR3 DNA sequence: TGTGCCAGCAGCAGGGGGCAGAACACTGAAGCTTTCTTT. The full variable domain, with the rest looked up from reference TRBV7-3 and TRBJ1-1, is GAGVSQTPSNKVTEKGKYVELRCDPISGHTALYWYRQSLGQGPEFLIYFQGTGAADDSGLPNDRFFAVRPEGSVSTLKIQRTERGDSAVYLCASSRGQNTEAFFGQGTRLTVV.

The CDR3 sequence: CASSLSQGISVNEQFF. In DNA, the CDR3 is TGCGCCAGCAGCTTGTCTCAGGGAATTTCGGTTAATGAGCAGTTCTTC. V usage is TRBV5-1 and J usage is TRBJ2-1; D is perhaps TRBD1 (5 bases). The length of the CDR3 is 16 residues. Germline V CDR1 and CDR2: SGHRS, YFSETQ. V lost 1 base and J lost 7, with 18 bases in between.

The V gene is TRBV18, the J gene TRBJ2-6; D remains ambiguous. The CDR3 totals 16 residues. Germline loops: CDR1 KGHSH, CDR2 LQKENI. The V and J ends lost 2 bases and 0 bases respectively, with 8 bases between them. This CDR3 is CASSPRESSGANVLTF. The CDR3 DNA sequence: TGTGCCAGCTCACCAAGAGAAAGCTCTGGGGCCAACGTCCTGACTTTC.

This sequence joins TRBV19 and TRBJ2-1, with TRBD2 matching 13 bases. Germline CDR1 is LNHDA and CDR2 is SQIVND (reference sequence). The CDR3 covers 17 residues. Trimming cost V 2 bases and J 7 bases; bases outside gene matches: 8. CDR3 loop: CASSITPGTSGMNEQFF. The CDR3 nucleotides read TGTGCCAGTAGTATAACCCCCGGGACTAGCGGGATGAATGAGCAGTTCTTC.

The rearrangement joins TRBV10-3 to TRBJ1-5; TRBD1 aligns across 7 bases. This CDR3 spans 15 amino acids. V trimming: 6 bases; J trimming: 2 bases; junction bases outside the gene matches: 7. Germline V gene lookup returns CDR1 ENHRY and CDR2 SYGVKD. The CDR3 DNA sequence: TGTGCCATCAGCACACAGGGGATGGGCAATCAGCCCCAGCATTTT. Its translation is CAISTQGMGNQPQHF.

The chain employs TRBV19 and TRBJ1-6; TRBD1 aligns across 7 bases. This CDR3 has 14 amino acids. From germline, CDR1 is LNHDA and CDR2 SQIVND (reference sequence). The junction had 7 bases not matched to a gene; V was cut back by 4 bases and J by 10 bases. This chain's CDR3 is CASSNTGERSPLHF. As DNA, the CDR3 is TGTGCCAGTAGTAACACAGGGGAGCGCTCACCCCTCCACTTT.